This T cell receptor beta chain was observed in a study of cytomegalovirus exposure and HLA in healthy donors. Study conclusions and caveats: TCR beta sequences numbering under 20,000 were associated with HLA alleles at 0.05 false discovery rate in a later analysis. In a later analysis, an Asian-associated ancestry cluster reportedly showed fewer N-insertions than the approximately 620-donor mean.

Turning to this clone: Its antigen remains unidentified.

This PCR relied on a set of 60 Vbeta primers and 13 Jbeta primers. Data came from immunoSEQ multiplex PCR; TCRdb stores just in-frame clones and leaves some out. The profile shows fewer than 120,000 clones, just over 75% of them singletons. What was sequenced was PBMCs. The clonotype comes from a man younger than 40 in good health and CMV-seropositive.

CDR3 residues: CAISGRQGAENTGELFF. CDR3 nucleotide sequence: TGTGCCATCAGTGGAAGACAGGGGGCGGAGAACACCGGGGAGCTGTTTTTT. V usage is TRBV10-3 and J usage is TRBJ2-2; 10 bases fit TRBD1. Germline trimming cut 4 bases from V and 1 base from J; bases unmatched to any gene: 6. The V gene's germline CDR1 is ENHRY and CDR2 SYGVKD. This CDR3 comprises 17 residues.